These T cell receptor beta chains were read from a single sample in a study of OX40 agonist ivuxolimab in advanced cancers. TCRdb's copy holds only in-frame clones and misses some; the assay was immunoSEQ multiplex PCR. The table lists 52,000 or so clones, about 93% of them singletons. Sequenced here: CD4+ or CD8+ T cells sorted from blood, sampled in a trial of the OX40 agonist ivuxolimab. These receptors all stem from an adult with an advanced solid tumor such as melanoma, head and neck, liver or kidney cancer. Each CDR3 is given with its conserved first and last residue. D genes are given only for firm matches. Expanded clones get a size class; other rows say once, few or many, or leave the size out.

clone size,D gene,J gene,V gene,CDR3 protein,CDR3 DNA
.,TRBD2,TRBJ2-2,TRBV5-6,CASASGGRAGGELFF,TGTGCCAGCGCCTCGGGCGGGAGGGCTGGCGGGGAGCTGTTTTTT
.,.,TRBJ1-3,TRBV28,CASSSLTGNTIYF,TGTGCCAGCAGTTCCCTTACTGGAAACACCATATATTTT
.,TRBD2,TRBJ2-1,TRBV5-1,CASSLEAGVFNEQFF,TGCGCCAGCAGCTTGGAGGCGGGAGTGTTCAATGAGCAGTTCTTC
.,.,TRBJ2-1,TRBV9,CASSVAGQTLANEQFF,TGTGCCAGCAGCGTAGCGGGGCAAACCCTAGCCAATGAGCAGTTCTTC
.,.,TRBJ2-7,TRBV20-1,CSAPFTYEQYF,TGCAGTGCTCCCTTCACCTACGAGCAGTACTTC
few,.,TRBJ2-1,TRBV30,CASLVRASGEQFF,TGTGCCTCCCTAGTTCGGGCCTCGGGTGAGCAGTTCTTC
once,TRBD2,TRBJ2-2,TRBV7-6,CATGGGRAGITGELFF,TGTGCCACAGGAGGCGGGAGGGCTGGAATTACCGGGGAGCTGTTTTTT
once,.,TRBJ2-1,TRBV27,CASSFGLTYEQFF,TGTGCCAGCAGTTTTGGGCTTACATATGAGCAGTTCTTC
.,TRBD1,TRBJ1-2,TRBV29-1,CSVDPGQGAGFGYTF,TGCAGCGTTGACCCCGGACAGGGGGCGGGATTTGGCTACACCTTC
.,.,TRBJ2-3,TRBV28,CASSFVGSTDTQYF,TGTGCCAGCAGTTTTGTAGGGAGCACAGATACGCAGTATTTT
.,.,TRBJ2-3,TRBV18,CASSPTKASTDTQYF,TGTGCCAGCTCACCAACCAAGGCCAGCACAGATACGCAGTATTTT
.,.,TRBJ2-7,TRBV27,CASGLYEQYF,TGTGCCAGCGGGTTGTACGAGCAGTACTTC
.,.,TRBJ2-7,TRBV7-9,CASSGTGEQYF,TGTGCCAGCAGCGGGACGGGGGAGCAGTACTTC
.,.,TRBJ2-1,TRBV19,CASSTRGPLEQFF,TGTGCCAGTAGTACTAGGGGCCCGCTTGAGCAGTTCTTC
.,.,TRBJ2-1,TRBV7-9,CASNGDSSYNEQFF,TGTGCCAGCAACGGAGACTCGTCCTACAATGAGCAGTTCTTC
.,TRBD1,TRBJ1-5,TRBV28,CASSPGTVSNQPQHF,TGTGCCAGCAGCCCCGGGACAGTAAGCAATCAGCCCCAGCATTTT
few,.,TRBJ1-2,TRBV28,CASRDGDLRVITAYGYTF,TGTGCCAGCAGAGACGGAGACCTGAGGGTAATCACTGCCTATGGCTACACCTTC
.,.,TRBJ2-2,TRBV21-1,CASSKGRLAGGRELFF,TGTGCCAGCAGCAAAGGGAGACTAGCGGGAGGGCGGGAGCTGTTTTTT
once,.,TRBJ1-1,TRBV28,CASSLRGVAFSIPEAFF,TGTGCCAGCAGTTTAAGGGGGGTAGCCTTCTCGATCCCTGAAGCTTTCTTT
.,.,TRBJ1-3,TRBV28,CASRHTQGTGNTIYF,TGTGCCAGCAGACACACCCAGGGGACTGGAAACACCATATATTTT
.,TRBD1,TRBJ2-7,TRBV6-6,CASSYFGQGYVEQYF,TGTGCCAGCAGTTACTTCGGACAGGGGTATGTCGAGCAGTACTTC
.,.,TRBJ1-2,TRBV4-1,CASSQGPPDSLQFSGYTF,TGCGCCAGCAGCCAAGGGCCCCCGGACAGTCTTCAGTTTTCGGGCTACACCTTC
.,.,TRBJ2-6,TRBV6-5,CASSYSTGSGANVLTF,TGTGCCAGCAGTTACTCGACAGGCTCTGGGGCCAACGTCCTGACTTTC
.,TRBD1,TRBJ1-1,TRBV4-3,CASSHYRGRTEAFF,TGCGCCAGCAGCCATTACAGGGGGCGAACTGAAGCTTTCTTT
.,.,TRBJ2-1,TRBV30,CAWSGSSYNEQFF,TGTGCCTGGAGTGGGAGCTCCTACAATGAGCAGTTCTTC
.,TRBD2,TRBJ2-3,TRBV19,CASSIIAGGVTDTQYF,TGTGCCAGTAGTATTATAGCGGGAGGTGTGACAGATACGCAGTATTTT
.,.,TRBJ2-5,TRBV6-5,CASSLRGPGETQYF,TGTGCCAGCAGCCTCAGGGGCCCCGGTGAGACCCAGTACTTC
.,.,TRBJ1-1,TRBV5-6,CASSLGAVLGTEAFF,TGTGCCAGCAGCTTGGGGGCGGTCTTGGGGACTGAAGCTTTCTTT
.,.,TRBJ2-3,TRBV13,CASSWAAGSTDTQYF,TGTGCCAGCAGCTGGGCGGCGGGGAGCACAGATACGCAGTATTTT
.,.,TRBJ2-3,TRBV19,CASSFASVGTDTQYF,TGTGCCAGTAGTTTCGCTAGCGTAGGCACAGATACGCAGTATTTT
.,.,TRBJ1-1,TRBV7-9,CASSGRGVEAFF,TGTGCCAGCAGCGGTCGGGGGGTGGAAGCTTTCTTT
.,.,TRBJ1-4,TRBV4-3,CASSFQYSENEKLFF,TGCGCCAGCAGCTTTCAGTATTCGGAAAATGAAAAACTGTTTTTT
.,TRBD2,TRBJ2-3,TRBV4-2,CASSQDNPGGGTDTQYF,TGTGCCAGCAGCCAAGATAACCCGGGAGGGGGCACAGATACGCAGTATTTT
.,.,TRBJ2-7,TRBV15,CATGQGNTYEQYF,TGTGCCACCGGGCAGGGTAACACCTACGAGCAGTACTTC
medium-sized,TRBD1,TRBJ1-1,TRBV9,CASSPLGGQINTEAFF,TGTGCCAGCAGCCCCTTAGGGGGACAGATCAACACTGAAGCTTTCTTT
.,.,TRBJ2-7,TRBV7-9,CASSLLRKWDEQYF,TGTGCCAGCAGCTTACTAAGAAAGTGGGACGAGCAGTACTTC
.,.,TRBJ2-2,TRBV4-3,CASSQEPGEVTGELFF,TGCGCCAGCAGCCAAGAACCAGGGGAGGTCACCGGGGAGCTGTTTTTT
.,TRBD2,TRBJ2-1,TRBV9,CASAFRASGRYEQFF,TGTGCCAGCGCCTTCAGGGCTAGCGGGAGATATGAGCAGTTCTTC
.,.,TRBJ2-5,TRBV29-1,CSVGLGKQETQYF,TGCAGCGTTGGTCTGGGGAAACAAGAGACCCAGTACTTC
.,.,TRBJ1-1,TRBV5-4,CASSHDRENTEAFF,TGTGCCAGCAGCCACGACAGAGAGAACACTGAAGCTTTCTTT
.,.,TRBJ2-7,TRBV6-1,CASSDWDSYEQYF,TGTGCCAGCAGTGATTGGGACTCCTACGAGCAGTACTTC
medium-sized,.,TRBJ2-7,TRBV7-6,CASTEGTEQYF,TGTGCCAGCACCGAGGGTACCGAGCAGTACTTC
.,.,TRBJ2-5,TRBV11-2,CASSLAGETQYF,TGTGCCAGCAGCTTAGCCGGGGAGACCCAGTACTTC
.,.,TRBJ2-6,TRBV28,CASSLWQAGANVLTF,TGTGCCAGCAGTTTATGGCAGGCTGGGGCCAACGTCCTGACTTTC
.,.,TRBJ1-1,TRBV14,CASSQDPHRVNTEAFF,TGTGCCAGCAGCCAAGACCCCCACAGGGTGAACACTGAAGCTTTCTTT
.,.,TRBJ2-7,TRBV7-9,CASSLAESGYEQYF,TGTGCCAGCAGCTTAGCGGAATCTGGATACGAGCAGTACTTC
.,.,TRBJ2-1,TRBV19,CASSAGSSSYNEQFF,TGTGCCAGTAGTGCGGGATCTAGCTCCTACAATGAGCAGTTCTTC
.,TRBD1,TRBJ1-5,TRBV27,CASSPLLGITGVGQPQHF,TGTGCCAGCAGTCCGCTGCTGGGGATAACAGGGGTTGGGCAGCCCCAGCATTTT
.,.,TRBJ1-1,TRBV7-9,CASSPWNTEAFF,TGTGCCAGCAGTCCGTGGAACACTGAAGCTTTCTTT
once,.,TRBJ1-2,TRBV5-5,CASSLLSSNYGYTF,TGTGCCAGCAGCTTATTGTCCAGTAACTATGGCTACACCTTC
.,TRBD1,TRBJ1-3,TRBV28,CATDAQTGGVRTTIYF,TGTGCCACCGACGCGCAGACAGGGGGCGTTCGAACCACCATATATTTT
.,TRBD2,TRBJ2-7,TRBV10-1,CASNTGTSGSWLGYEQYF,TGCGCCAGCAATACTGGGACTAGCGGGAGCTGGTTGGGCTACGAGCAGTACTTC
.,.,TRBJ2-1,TRBV5-6,CASSAQFYNEQFF,TGTGCCAGCAGCGCTCAATTTTACAATGAGCAGTTCTTC
.,.,TRBJ1-1,TRBV19,CASSYWVAGTTEAFF,TGTGCCAGTAGTTACTGGGTTGCGGGTACGACTGAAGCTTTCTTT
.,.,TRBJ1-1,TRBV4-1,CASSQAPPGTLNTEAFF,TGCGCCAGCAGCCAAGCTCCTCCCGGGACATTGAACACTGAAGCTTTCTTT
.,.,TRBJ1-2,TRBV7-2,CASSFEPWGRDEGYTF,TGTGCCAGCAGCTTCGAACCATGGGGGAGGGATGAAGGCTACACCTTC
.,.,TRBJ2-1,TRBV10-2,CASSESGYNEQFF,TGCGCCAGCAGTGAGTCAGGATACAATGAGCAGTTCTTC
.,TRBD1,TRBJ2-7,TRBV11-2,CASKGQDSYEQYF,TGTGCCAGCAAGGGACAGGACTCCTACGAGCAGTACTTC
.,.,TRBJ1-1,TRBV6-6,CASSFNRLDPNTEAFF,TGTGCCAGCAGTTTCAATCGACTCGATCCGAACACTGAAGCTTTCTTT
.,TRBD2,TRBJ2-7,TRBV27,CASSFFGAGVEQYF,TGTGCCAGCAGTTTTTTTGGGGCGGGGGTCGAGCAGTACTTC